The T cell receptor beta chain described here comes from a study of cytomegalovirus exposure and HLA in healthy donors. Points from the study as a whole: In a later analysis, productive TCRs from donors in an Asian-associated ancestry cluster reportedly carried fewer N-insertions than the cohort mean. Previous analysis showed most TCR beta V segments were productive about 87% or about 30% of the time. Per published reports, the classifier diagnosed cytomegalovirus status with high specificity and sensitivity. When analyzed later, the rates of TCR association showed variation by HLA locus, with DRB1 the most and HLA-C the fewest.

The PCR employed 60 Vbeta primers together with 13 Jbeta primers. The method was immunoSEQ multiplex PCR; TCRdb's version includes in-frame clones alone and lacks a portion of them. The table lists roughly 150,000 clones, around 84% of them singletons, with less than 2.5% in the top ten. There are a few counts of this clone. The antigen is undetermined. Trimming shortened V by 6 bases and J by 0 bases, and 9 bases separated the two germline ends. The germline V gene encodes CDR1 MDHEN and CDR2 SYDVKM. This CDR3 comprises 14 residues. The chain uses TRBV28 and TRBJ2-4; no definite D call. The sequence was collected from a woman aged 18-29 years in good health and CMV-seronegative. Sequencing was performed on PBMCs. This CDR3 reads CASSPPVAKNIQYF. In nucleotides, the CDR3 is TGTGCCAGCAGCCCCCCGGTAGCCAAAAACATTCAGTACTTC.